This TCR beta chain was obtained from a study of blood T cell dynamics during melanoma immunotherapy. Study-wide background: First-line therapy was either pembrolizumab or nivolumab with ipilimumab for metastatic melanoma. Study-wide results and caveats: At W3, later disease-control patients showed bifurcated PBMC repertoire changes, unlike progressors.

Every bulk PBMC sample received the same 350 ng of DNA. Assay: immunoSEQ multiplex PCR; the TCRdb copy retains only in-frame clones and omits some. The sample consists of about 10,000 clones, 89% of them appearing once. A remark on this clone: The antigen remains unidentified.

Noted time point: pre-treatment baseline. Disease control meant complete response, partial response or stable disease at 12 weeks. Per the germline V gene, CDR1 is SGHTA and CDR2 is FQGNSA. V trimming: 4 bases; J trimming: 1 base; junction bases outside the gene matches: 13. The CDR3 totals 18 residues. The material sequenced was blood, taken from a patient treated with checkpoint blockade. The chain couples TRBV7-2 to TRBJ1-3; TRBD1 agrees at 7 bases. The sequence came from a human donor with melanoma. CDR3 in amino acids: CASSSRAGGPFSGNTIYF. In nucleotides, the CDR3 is TGTGCCAGCAGCTCCCGGGCAGGGGGGCCCTTTTCTGGAAACACCATATATTTT.